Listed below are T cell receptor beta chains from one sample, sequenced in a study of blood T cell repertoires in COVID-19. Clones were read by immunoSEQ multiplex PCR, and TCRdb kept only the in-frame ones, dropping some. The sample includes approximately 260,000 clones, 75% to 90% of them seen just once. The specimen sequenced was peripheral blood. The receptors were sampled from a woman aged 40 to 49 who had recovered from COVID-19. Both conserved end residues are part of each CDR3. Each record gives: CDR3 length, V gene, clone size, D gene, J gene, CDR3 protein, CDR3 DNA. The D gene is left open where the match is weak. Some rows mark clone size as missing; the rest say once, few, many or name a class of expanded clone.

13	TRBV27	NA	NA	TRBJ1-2	CASSDRVGYGYTF	TGTGCCAGCAGTGATCGGGTGGGCTATGGCTACACCTTC
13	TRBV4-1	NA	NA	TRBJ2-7	CASSQARFVEQYF	TGCGCCAGCAGCCAAGCGCGGTTCGTCGAGCAGTACTTC
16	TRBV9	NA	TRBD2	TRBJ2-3	CASSVGGVAGANSQYF	TGTGCCAGCAGCGTAGGGGGAGTAGCGGGGGCAAACTCGCAGTATTTT
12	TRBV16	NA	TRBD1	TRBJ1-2	CASSLRQGGYTF	TGTGCCAGCAGCCTCCGACAGGGCGGCTACACCTTC
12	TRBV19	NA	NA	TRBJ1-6	CASSIGRSPLHF	TGTGCCAGTAGTATCGGGAGATCACCCCTCCACTTT
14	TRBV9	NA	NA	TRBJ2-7	CASSEGDRAAEQYF	TGTGCCAGCAGCGAGGGGGACCGCGCGGCCGAGCAGTACTTC
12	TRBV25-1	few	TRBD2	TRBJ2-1	CASRGTSGSSLF	TGTGCCAGCAGGGGGACTAGCGGGAGTAGTCTCTTC
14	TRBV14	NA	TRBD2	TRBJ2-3	CASSPSLAGAHYIF	TGTGCCAGCAGCCCTAGTCTAGCGGGGGCTCACTACATATTT
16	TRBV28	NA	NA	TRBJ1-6	CASSWLGGGARSPLHF	TGTGCCAGCAGTTGGCTTGGTGGGGGGGCGCGGTCACCCCTCCACTTT
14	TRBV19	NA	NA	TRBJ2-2	CASWGTRSTGELFF	TGTGCCAGTTGGGGGACACGATCCACCGGGGAGCTGTTTTTT
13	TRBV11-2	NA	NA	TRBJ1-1	CASSLTENTEAFF	TGTGCCAGCAGCTTAACAGAGAACACTGAAGCTTTCTTT
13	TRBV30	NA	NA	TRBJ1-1	CAWSAAANTEAFF	TGTGCCTGGAGTGCTGCGGCAAACACTGAAGCTTTCTTT
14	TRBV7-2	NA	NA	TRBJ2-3	CASSTRQGTDTQYF	TGTGCCAGCAGCACCCGACAGGGCACAGATACGCAGTATTTT
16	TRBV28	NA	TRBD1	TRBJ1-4	CASRVGTGATNEKLFF	TGTGCCAGCAGGGTCGGAACAGGGGCAACTAATGAAAAACTGTTTTTT
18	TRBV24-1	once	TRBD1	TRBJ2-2	CATSDGVNRGYDTGELFF	TGTGCCACCAGTGATGGCGTGAACAGGGGGTATGACACCGGGGAGCTGTTTTTT
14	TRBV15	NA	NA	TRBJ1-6	CATSRGGTSSPLHF	TGTGCCACCAGCAGAGGAGGGACTTCTTCACCCCTCCACTTT
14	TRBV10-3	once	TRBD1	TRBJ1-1	CATSSDRGNTEAFF	TGTGCCACCTCAAGCGACAGGGGAAACACTGAAGCTTTCTTT
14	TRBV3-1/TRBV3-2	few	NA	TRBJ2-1	CASSPYTRDNEQFF	TGTGCCAGCAGCCCGTATACTAGGGACAATGAGCAGTTCTTC
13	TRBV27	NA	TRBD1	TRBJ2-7	CASGGDRVYEQYF	TGTGCCAGCGGTGGGGACAGGGTCTACGAGCAGTACTTC
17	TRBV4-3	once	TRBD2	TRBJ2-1	CASSQDRLASGSVEQFF	TGCGCCAGCAGCCAAGACCGCTTGGCTAGCGGGAGCGTTGAGCAGTTCTTC
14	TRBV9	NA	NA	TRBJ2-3	CASSVRRQTDTQYF	TGTGCCAGCAGCGTGAGGAGGCAAACAGATACGCAGTATTTT
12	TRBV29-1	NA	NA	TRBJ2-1	CSVLDSPNEQFF	TGCAGCGTACTGGACTCACCCAATGAGCAGTTCTTC
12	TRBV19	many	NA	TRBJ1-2	CASEATLQGYTF	TGTGCCAGCGAGGCCACACTCCAGGGCTACACCTTC
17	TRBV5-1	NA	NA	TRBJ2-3	CASSLGSGSSGTDTQYF	TGCGCCAGCAGCTTGGGGTCAGGCTCATCGGGAACAGATACGCAGTATTTT
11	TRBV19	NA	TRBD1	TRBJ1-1	CASRQGREAFF	TGTGCCAGCAGACAGGGACGGGAAGCTTTCTTT
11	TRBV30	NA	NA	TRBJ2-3	CAWNSLFAQYF	TGTGCCTGGAACTCCCTATTCGCGCAGTATTTT